The T cell receptor (beta chain) described here comes from a study of beta chain features in type 1 diabetes. Study results and limitations: More deletions and fewer insertions at VDJ junctions were found in patients with type 1 diabetes. Resolution of whether HLA type affects TCRB rearrangement was not achieved here.

Averaging approximately 120 mL, one heparinised blood draw came from each individual donor. The authors sorted CD4+ naive, central memory, regulatory and stem cell-like memory cells via CD45RO/CCR7/CD25/CD127/CD95/CD27. Concerning this clone itself: Its specificity is not known.

Sequenced material consisted of expressed TCRB transcripts (all of the isolated RNA was reverse transcribed). Libraries were prepared by immunoSEQ multiplex PCR; TCRdb keeps only in-frame clonotypes and omits some of them. Here the sample spans around 500,000 clones, over 9.5% being singletons. Germline V gives CDR1 KGHSH, CDR2 LQKENI. V dropped 3 bases and J dropped 1 base, with 12 bases sitting between them. The CDR3 is 15 residues long. The chain joins TRBV18 to TRBJ2-5; unclear D gene. Sequencing was carried out using naive CD4+ T cells from blood. The sequence was obtained from a woman younger than 35 in good health. The CDR3 loop is CASSPGSTVQETQYF. In DNA, the CDR3 is TGTGCCAGCTCACCGGGTTCGACGGTCCAAGAGACCCAGTACTTC.